The next 18 T cell receptor beta chains were all read from a single sample in a study of shared clonotypes between healthy human individuals. TCRdb keeps only in-frame clones here, not all; method: immunoSEQ multiplex PCR. This table holds about 2 million clones, 85% to 95% found once. Sample: naive CD4+ T cells sorted from blood. Stated subset: CD45RA+ positively selected. Every receptor here comes from a man aged 18 to 29 in good health.

The rearrangement joins TRBV30 to TRBJ2-6; TRBD1 might be the D (6 bases). This CDR3 spans 17 amino acids. Per germline, CDR1 GTSNPN and CDR2 SVGIG (reference sequence). Trimming cost V 5 bases and J 0 bases, with 17 bases left between them. The CDR3 sequence is CAWGGDRPSSGANVLTF. CDR3 coding DNA: TGTGCCTGGGGCGGAGACAGGCCGTCCTCTGGGGCCAACGTCCTGACTTTC.

V gene TRBV28 combines with J gene TRBJ1-5; no definite D call. V dropped 3 bases and J dropped 1 base, with 13 bases sitting between them. From germline, CDR1 is MDHEN and CDR2 SYDVKM. The CDR3 covers 16 residues. The CDR3, as DNA: TGTGCCAGCAGTTTCCTAGACGGGCGGAGCAATCAGCCCCAGCATTTT. This translates into CASSFLDGRSNQPQHF. Using reference TRBV28 and TRBJ1-5 for the parts outside the CDR3, the full variable domain is DVKVTQSSRYLVKRTGEKVFLECVQDMDHENMFWYRQDPGLGLRLIYFSYDVKMKEKGDIPEGYSVSREKKERFSLILESASTNQTSMYLCASSFLDGRSNQPQHFGDGTRLSIL.

For this clone: The sample carries other DNA sequences with the same CDR3. V usage is TRBV18 and J usage is TRBJ2-7, with a tentative D call TRBD1 (5 bases). The CDR3 consists of 14 residues. V was cut by 3 bases and J by 0 bases, with 9 bases left in between. Germline CDR1 is KGHSH and CDR2 is LQKENI. The CDR3 DNA is TGTGCCAGCTCACCGGGGCAGAGCTCCTACGAGCAGTACTTC. This sequence encodes CASSPGQSSYEQYF.

The chain joins TRBV7-2 to TRBJ2-1; D is uncertain. The germline V gene encodes CDR1 SGHTA and CDR2 FQGNSA. The V and J ends lost 6 bases and 5 bases respectively, with 8 bases between them. The CDR3 runs to 12 residues. CDR3 DNA: TGTGCCAGCAGATCCGATAACAATGAGCAGTTCTTC. This codes for CASRSDNNEQFF. Full variable domain (rest looked up from reference TRBV7-2 and TRBJ2-1): GAGVSQSPSNKVTEKGKDVELRCDPISGHTALYWYRQSLGQGLEFLIYFQGNSAPDKSGLPSDRFSAERTGGSVSTLTIQRTQQEDSAVYLCASRSDNNEQFFGPGTRLTVL.

This chain connects TRBV5-1 to TRBJ2-2; the match to TRBD1 covers 8 bases. The CDR3 spans 15 residues. Germline-derived CDR1 and CDR2 are SGHRS and YFSETQ. J was trimmed by 2 bases and V by 7 bases; bases with no gene match: 7. CDR3 sequence: CASGPQGANTGELFF. The CDR3 DNA reads as TGCGCCAGCGGCCCGCAGGGGGCTAACACCGGGGAGCTGTTTTTT.

The chain carries TRBV11-2 and TRBJ2-1, with 8 bases aligning to TRBD2. The CDR3 consists of 14 residues. The germline V gene has CDR1 SGHAT and CDR2 FQNNGV. The V and J ends lost 4 bases and 6 bases, in that order; junction bases with no gene match: 5. In nucleotides, the CDR3 is TGTGCCAGCAGCTCCCTTAGCGGGACCAATGAGCAGTTCTTC. Translation: CASSSLSGTNEQFF. The full variable domain, completed using reference TRBV11-2 and TRBJ2-1, is EAGVAQSPRYKIIEKRQSVAFWCNPISGHATLYWYQQILGQGPKLLIQFQNNGVVDDSQLPKDRFSAERLKGVDSTLKIQPAKLEDSAVYLCASSSLSGTNEQFFGPGTRLTVL.

The gene calls are TRBV30 and TRBJ2-3, with 12 nucleotides matching TRBD2. Looked up from germline, CDR1 is GTSNPN and CDR2 is SVGIG (reference sequence). V lost 3 bases and J lost 2; bases outside the gene matches: 9. This CDR3 region has 17 residues. The chain's CDR3 is CAWSLSRTSGITDTQYF. The CDR3 DNA sequence: TGTGCCTGGAGCCTTAGTCGGACTAGCGGGATCACAGATACGCAGTATTTT. The full variable domain, completed using reference TRBV30 and TRBJ2-3, is SQTIHQWPATLVQPVGSPLSLECTVEGTSNPNLYWYRQAAGRGLQLLFYSVGIGQISSEVPQNLSASRPQDRQFILSSKKLLLSDSGFYLCAWSLSRTSGITDTQYFGPGTRLTVL.

V is TRBV6-5 and J is TRBJ2-1; 7 nucleotides line up with TRBD1. In germline, CDR1 is MNHEY, CDR2 SVGAGI. This CDR3 has 16 amino acids. V lost 2 bases to trimming and J lost 2 bases; unmatched junction nucleotides: 6. CDR3 protein: CASSYRDREPYNEQFF. In DNA form, the CDR3 reads TGTGCCAGCAGTTACCGCGACAGGGAACCCTACAATGAGCAGTTCTTC.

The chain employs TRBV29-1 and TRBJ1-1; tentatively, D is TRBD1 (6 bases). Trimming removed 4 bases at V and 1 base at J, with 13 bases between. The germline gives CDR1 SQVTM, CDR2 ANQGSEA. CDR3 length equals 14 residues. Written as DNA, the CDR3 is TGCAGCGTTGGTGGCGGGACACCGAACACTGAAGCTTTCTTT. This sequence encodes CSVGGGTPNTEAFF.

The chain has TRBV6-6 and TRBJ2-3; 7 bases are a match to TRBD1. The CDR3 is 15 residues long. V dropped 6 bases and J dropped 8; count of bases not matched to a gene: 14. Germline loops: CDR1 MNHNY, CDR2 SVGAGI (reference sequence). The CDR3 here is CASRQGQARMPTQYF. In DNA, the CDR3 is TGTGCCAGCAGGCAAGGACAGGCGAGGATGCCTACGCAGTATTTT.

V usage is TRBV7-9 and J usage is TRBJ1-1, with a tentative D call TRBD1 (5 bases). Germline CDR1 reads SEHNR; CDR2 reads FQNEAQ (reference sequence). The CDR3 sequence is 16 residues long. V was trimmed by 3 bases and J by 0 bases, leaving 14 bases between them. The DNA for the CDR3 is TGTGCCAGCAGCTTGAAAGGCGGGGGTATGAACACTGAAGCTTTCTTT. This sequence encodes CASSLKGGGMNTEAFF.

V usage is TRBV11-2 and J usage is TRBJ2-3, with TRBD2 identical over 9 bases. Trimming removed 8 bases from V and 1 base from J; junction bases left unmatched: 13. The germline CDR1 and CDR2 sequences are SGHAT and FQNNGV. This CDR3 is built from 17 residues. CDR3 bases: TGTGCCAGCCGCCGCCGGGCGGGAGGGCCAGGCACAGATACGCAGTATTTT. It specifies CASRRRAGGPGTDTQYF.

Concerning this clone itself: The junction and the germline gene differ at one end; a read error may be behind it. The V call is TRBV2, the J call TRBJ2-7; 7 bases fit TRBD2. The germline gives CDR1 SNHLY, CDR2 FYNNEI. The CDR3 is 15 amino acids. The CDR3 DNA follows: TGTGCCAGCAGTGAAGGGGGGAGGGCCTCCAACGAGCAGTACTTC. Its protein product is CASSEGGRASNEQYF.

The CDR3 is CASTTKSSYNSPLHF. The CDR3 nucleotides are TGTGCCAGTACCACCAAGAGCTCCTATAATTCACCCCTCCACTTT. V usage is TRBV19 and J usage is TRBJ1-6; no clear D. The CDR3 totals 15 residues. Germline CDR1 reads LNHDA; CDR2 reads SQIVND (reference sequence). The V end was cut by 7 bases, the J end by 0 bases, with 10 bases between.

The chain employs TRBV4-1 and TRBJ2-7; D remains ambiguous. This CDR3 comprises 13 residues. Germline CDR1 and CDR2: MGHRA and YSYEKL. Trimming removed 5 bases from V and 4 bases from J, with 12 bases in between. For the CDR3, the DNA is TGCGCCAGCAGCGGCCAGTACGGGTACGAGCAGTACTTC. Encoded protein: CASSGQYGYEQYF.

In nucleotides, the CDR3 is TGTGCCAGCAGCCTACCTAATAATGAAAAACTGTTTTTT. It is translated as CASSLPNNEKLFF. This rearrangement joins TRBV11-2 to TRBJ1-4; the D is unclear. The CDR3 runs to 13 residues. V was pared by 5 bases and J by 4 bases, with 8 bases between. Germline CDR1 and CDR2: SGHAT and FQNNGV.

V and J are TRBV19 and TRBJ2-3; TRBD1 might be the D (6 bases). CDR1 and CDR2 (germline): LNHDA, SQIVND (reference sequence). The CDR3 is made up of 14 amino acids. V was pared by 6 bases and J by 2 bases, with 12 bases between. CDR3 in amino acids: CASRKGDITDTQYF. The CDR3 coding sequence is TGTGCCAGTAGGAAGGGGGATATCACAGATACGCAGTATTTT.

CDR3 DNA: TGTGCCAGCACCACGTCATACAATGAGCAGTTCTTC. Translated: CASTTSYNEQFF. This sequence joins TRBV28 and TRBJ2-1; D is unclear. Trimming took off 7 bases at V and 4 bases at J, with 8 bases between the two ends. This CDR3 contains 12 residues. Germline V lookup: CDR1 MDHEN, CDR2 SYDVKM.